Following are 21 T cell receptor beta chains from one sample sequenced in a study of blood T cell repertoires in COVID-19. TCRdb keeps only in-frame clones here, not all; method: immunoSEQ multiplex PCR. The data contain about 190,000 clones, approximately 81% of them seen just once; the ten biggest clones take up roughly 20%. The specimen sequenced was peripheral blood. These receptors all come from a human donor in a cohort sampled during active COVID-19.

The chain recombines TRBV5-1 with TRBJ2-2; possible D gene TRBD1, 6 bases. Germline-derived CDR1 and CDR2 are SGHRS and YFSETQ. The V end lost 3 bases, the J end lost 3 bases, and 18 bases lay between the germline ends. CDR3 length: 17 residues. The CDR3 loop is CASSSSRRGADTGELFF. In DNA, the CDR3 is TGCGCCAGCAGCTCGAGCCGCAGGGGTGCGGACACCGGGGAGCTGTTTTTT.

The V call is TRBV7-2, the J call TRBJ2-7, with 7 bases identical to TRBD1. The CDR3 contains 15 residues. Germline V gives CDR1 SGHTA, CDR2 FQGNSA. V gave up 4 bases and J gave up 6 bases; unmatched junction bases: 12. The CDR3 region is CASSSNSRTGSEQYF. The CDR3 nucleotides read TGTGCCAGCAGCTCAAACTCTCGGACAGGCTCCGAGCAGTACTTC.

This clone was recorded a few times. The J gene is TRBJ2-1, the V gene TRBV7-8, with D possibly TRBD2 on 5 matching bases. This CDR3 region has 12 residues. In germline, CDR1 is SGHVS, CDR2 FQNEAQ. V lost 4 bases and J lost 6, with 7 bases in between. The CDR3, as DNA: TGTGCCAGCAGCTACAGCGGCAATGAGCAGTTCTTC. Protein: CASSYSGNEQFF.

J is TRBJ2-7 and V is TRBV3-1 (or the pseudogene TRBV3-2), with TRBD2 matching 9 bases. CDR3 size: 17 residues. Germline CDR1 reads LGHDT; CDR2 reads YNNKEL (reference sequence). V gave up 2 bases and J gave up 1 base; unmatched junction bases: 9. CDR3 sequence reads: CASSQKGLAGRSYEQYF. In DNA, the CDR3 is TGTGCCAGCAGCCAAAAAGGCCTAGCGGGAAGATCCTACGAGCAGTACTTC.

CDR3 nucleotide sequence: TGTGCCAGCTCACCGTCCCAGGCCGGGGAGCTGTTTTTT. Protein sequence: CASSPSQAGELFF. The rearrangement links TRBV18 to TRBJ2-2; D is uncertain. The CDR3 extends over 13 amino acids. Germline assignment: CDR1 KGHSH and CDR2 LQKENI. Trimming took 3 bases from V and 6 from J, leaving 8 bases between them.

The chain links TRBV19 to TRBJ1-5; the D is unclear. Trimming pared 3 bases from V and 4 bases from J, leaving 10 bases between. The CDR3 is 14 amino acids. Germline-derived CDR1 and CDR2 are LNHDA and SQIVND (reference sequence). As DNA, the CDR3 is TGTGCCAGTAGTATGTTGCAGGTTAATCAGCCCCAGCATTTT. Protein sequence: CASSMLQVNQPQHF.

CDR3 loop: CASSTRGRAAYNEQFF. The DNA of the CDR3 is TGTGCCAGTAGTACGCGCGGGAGGGCCGCCTACAATGAGCAGTTCTTC. This chain joins TRBV19 and TRBJ2-1, with TRBD2 identical over 9 bases. The V segment lost 4 bases and the J segment 2 bases; nucleotides outside the gene matches: 6. The germline V gene encodes CDR1 LNHDA and CDR2 SQIVND (reference sequence). CDR3 length: 16 amino acids.

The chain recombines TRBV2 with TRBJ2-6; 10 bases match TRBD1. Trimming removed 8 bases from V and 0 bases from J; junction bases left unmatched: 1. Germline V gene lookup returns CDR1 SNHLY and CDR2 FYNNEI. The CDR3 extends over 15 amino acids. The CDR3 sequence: CASGQGDSGANVLTF. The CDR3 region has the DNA TGTGCCAGCGGACAGGGGGACTCTGGGGCCAACGTCCTGACTTTC.

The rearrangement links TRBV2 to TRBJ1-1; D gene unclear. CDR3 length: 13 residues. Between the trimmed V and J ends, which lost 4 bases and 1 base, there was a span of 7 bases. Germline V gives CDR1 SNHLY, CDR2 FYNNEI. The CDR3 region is CASSGRQNTEAFF. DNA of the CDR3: TGTGCCAGCAGTGGCCGACAGAACACTGAAGCTTTCTTT.

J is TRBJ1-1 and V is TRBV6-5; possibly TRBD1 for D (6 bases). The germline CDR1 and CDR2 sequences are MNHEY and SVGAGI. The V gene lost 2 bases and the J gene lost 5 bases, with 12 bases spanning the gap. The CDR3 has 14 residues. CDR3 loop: CASSYHDRSTEAFF. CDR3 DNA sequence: TGTGCCAGCAGTTACCATGACAGGTCGACTGAAGCTTTCTTT.

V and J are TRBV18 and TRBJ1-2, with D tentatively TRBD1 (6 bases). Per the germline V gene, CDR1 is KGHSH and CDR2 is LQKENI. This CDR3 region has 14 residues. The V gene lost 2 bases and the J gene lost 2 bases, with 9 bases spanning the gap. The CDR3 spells CASSPNRENYGYTF. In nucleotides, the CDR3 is TGTGCCAGCTCACCAAACAGGGAAAACTATGGCTACACCTTC. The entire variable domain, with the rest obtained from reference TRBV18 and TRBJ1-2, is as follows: NAGVMQNPRHLVRRRGQEARLRCSPMKGHSHVYWYRQLPEEGLKFMVYLQKENIIDESGMPKERFSAEFPKEGPSILRIQQVVRGDSAAYFCASSPNRENYGYTFGSGTRLTVV.

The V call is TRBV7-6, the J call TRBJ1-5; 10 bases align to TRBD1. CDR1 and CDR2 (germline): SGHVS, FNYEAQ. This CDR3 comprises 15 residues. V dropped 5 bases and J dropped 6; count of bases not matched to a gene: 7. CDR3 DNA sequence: TGTGCCAGCAGCCCGGACAGGGGGTATGGTCAGCCCCAGCATTTT. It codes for CASSPDRGYGQPQHF.

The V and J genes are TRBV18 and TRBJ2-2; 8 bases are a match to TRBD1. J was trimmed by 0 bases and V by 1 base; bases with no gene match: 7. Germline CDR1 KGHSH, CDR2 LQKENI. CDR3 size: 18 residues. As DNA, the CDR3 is TGTGCCAGCTCACCACGATCCGCACAGGGGGCGAACACCGGGGAGCTGTTTTTT. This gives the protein CASSPRSAQGANTGELFF.

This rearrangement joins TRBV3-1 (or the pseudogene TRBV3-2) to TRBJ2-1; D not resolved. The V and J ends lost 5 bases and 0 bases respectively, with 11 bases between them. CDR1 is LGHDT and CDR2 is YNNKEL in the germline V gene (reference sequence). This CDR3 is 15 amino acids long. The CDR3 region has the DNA TGTGCCAGCAGCGACCTAGGCGACTCCTACAATGAGCAGTTCTTC. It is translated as CASSDLGDSYNEQFF.

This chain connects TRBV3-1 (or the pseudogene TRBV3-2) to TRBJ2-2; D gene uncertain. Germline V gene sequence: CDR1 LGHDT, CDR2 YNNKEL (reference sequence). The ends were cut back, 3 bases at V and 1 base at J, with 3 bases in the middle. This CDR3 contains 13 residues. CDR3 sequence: CASSHMNTGELFF. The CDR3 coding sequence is TGTGCCAGCAGCCACATGAACACCGGGGAGCTGTTTTTT.

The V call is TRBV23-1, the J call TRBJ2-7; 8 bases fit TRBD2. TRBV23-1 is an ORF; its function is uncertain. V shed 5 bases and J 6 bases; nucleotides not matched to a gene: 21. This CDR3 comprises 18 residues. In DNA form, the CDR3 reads TGCGCCAGCAGTAGGACTAGCCTCCATCAACCACCTCAGTCCGAGCAGTACTTC. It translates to CASSRTSLHQPPQSEQYF.

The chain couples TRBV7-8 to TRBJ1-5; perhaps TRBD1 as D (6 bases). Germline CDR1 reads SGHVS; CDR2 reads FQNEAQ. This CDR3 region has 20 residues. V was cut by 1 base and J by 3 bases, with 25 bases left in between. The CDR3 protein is CASSLVGAPLGPGPNQPQHF. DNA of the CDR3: TGTGCCAGCAGCTTAGTGGGGGCTCCCTTGGGCCCTGGCCCCAATCAGCCCCAGCATTTT.

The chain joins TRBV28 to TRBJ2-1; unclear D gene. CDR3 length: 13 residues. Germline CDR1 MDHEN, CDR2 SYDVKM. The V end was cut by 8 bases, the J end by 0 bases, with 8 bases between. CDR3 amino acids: CASLSSSYNEQFF. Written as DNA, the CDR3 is TGTGCCAGCCTTAGTAGCTCCTACAATGAGCAGTTCTTC.

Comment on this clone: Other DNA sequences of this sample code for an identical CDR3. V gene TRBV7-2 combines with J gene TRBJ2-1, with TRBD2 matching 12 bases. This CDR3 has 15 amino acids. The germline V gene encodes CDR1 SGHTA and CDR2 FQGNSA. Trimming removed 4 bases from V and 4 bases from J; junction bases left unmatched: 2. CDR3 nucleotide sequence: TGTGCCAGCAGCTCCGGGACTAGCGGGTACAATGAGCAGTTCTTC. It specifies CASSSGTSGYNEQFF.

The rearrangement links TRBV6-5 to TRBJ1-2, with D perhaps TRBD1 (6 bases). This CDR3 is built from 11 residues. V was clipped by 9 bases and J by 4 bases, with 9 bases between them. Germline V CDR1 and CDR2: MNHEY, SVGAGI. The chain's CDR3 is CASGQIYGYTF. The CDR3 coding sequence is TGTGCCAGTGGACAGATCTATGGCTACACCTTC.

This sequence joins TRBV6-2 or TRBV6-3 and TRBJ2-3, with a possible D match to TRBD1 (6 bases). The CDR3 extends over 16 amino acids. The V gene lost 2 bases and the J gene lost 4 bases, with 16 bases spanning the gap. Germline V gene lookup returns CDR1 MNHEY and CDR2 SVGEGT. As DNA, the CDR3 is TGTGCCAGCAGTTACGAGGCAGGGGCTGGGTCAGATACGCAGTATTTT. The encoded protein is CASSYEAGAGSDTQYF.